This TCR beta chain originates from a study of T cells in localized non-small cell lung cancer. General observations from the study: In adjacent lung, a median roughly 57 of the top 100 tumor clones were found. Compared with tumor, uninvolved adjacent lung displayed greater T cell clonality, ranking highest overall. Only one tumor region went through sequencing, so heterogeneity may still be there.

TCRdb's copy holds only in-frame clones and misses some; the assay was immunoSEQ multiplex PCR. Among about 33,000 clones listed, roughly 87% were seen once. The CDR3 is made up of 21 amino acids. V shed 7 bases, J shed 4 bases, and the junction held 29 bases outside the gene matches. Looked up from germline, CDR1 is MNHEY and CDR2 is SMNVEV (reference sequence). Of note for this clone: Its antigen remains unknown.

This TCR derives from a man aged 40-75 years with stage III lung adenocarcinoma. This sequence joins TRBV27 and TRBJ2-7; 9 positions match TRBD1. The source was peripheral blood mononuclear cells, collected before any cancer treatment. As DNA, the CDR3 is TGTGCCAGCATCGAAAGTGTCCCGGGACAGGGACCGACTACTCAGGGGTACGAGCAGTACTTC. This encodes CASIESVPGQGPTTQGYEQYF.